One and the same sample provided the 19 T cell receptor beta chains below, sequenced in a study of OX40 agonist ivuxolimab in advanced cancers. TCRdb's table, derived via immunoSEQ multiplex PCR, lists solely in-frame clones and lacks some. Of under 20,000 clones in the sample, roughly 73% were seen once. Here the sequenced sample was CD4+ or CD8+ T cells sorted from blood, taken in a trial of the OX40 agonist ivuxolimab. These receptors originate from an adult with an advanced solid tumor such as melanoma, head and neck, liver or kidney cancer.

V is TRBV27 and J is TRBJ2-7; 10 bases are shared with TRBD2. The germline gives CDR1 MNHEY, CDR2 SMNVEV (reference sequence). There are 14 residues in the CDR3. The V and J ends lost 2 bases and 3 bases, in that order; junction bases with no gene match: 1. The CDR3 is CASSLGTSVYEQYF. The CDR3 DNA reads TGTGCCAGCAGTTTAGGGACTAGCGTCTACGAGCAGTACTTC.

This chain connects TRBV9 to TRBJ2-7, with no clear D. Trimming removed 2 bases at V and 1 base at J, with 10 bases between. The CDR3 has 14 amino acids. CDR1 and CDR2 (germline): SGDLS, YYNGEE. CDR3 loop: CASSVAAFSYEQYF. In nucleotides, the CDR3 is TGTGCCAGCAGCGTTGCCGCGTTTTCCTACGAGCAGTACTTC.

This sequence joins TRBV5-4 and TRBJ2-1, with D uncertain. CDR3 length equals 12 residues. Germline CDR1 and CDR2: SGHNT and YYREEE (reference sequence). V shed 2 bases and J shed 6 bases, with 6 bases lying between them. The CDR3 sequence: CASSFGANEQFF. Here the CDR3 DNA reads TGTGCCAGCAGCTTTGGCGCCAATGAGCAGTTCTTC.

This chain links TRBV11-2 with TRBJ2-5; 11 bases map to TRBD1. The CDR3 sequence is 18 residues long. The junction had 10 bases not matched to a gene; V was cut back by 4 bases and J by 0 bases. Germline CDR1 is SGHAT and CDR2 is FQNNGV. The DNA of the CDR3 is TGTGCCAGCAGCTCAACCAAGGGACAGGGGGGGGACCAAGAGACCCAGTACTTC. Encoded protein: CASSSTKGQGGDQETQYF.

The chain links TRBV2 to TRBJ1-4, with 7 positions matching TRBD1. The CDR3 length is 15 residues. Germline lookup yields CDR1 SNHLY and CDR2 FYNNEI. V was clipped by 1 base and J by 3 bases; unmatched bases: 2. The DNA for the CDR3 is TGTGCCAGCAGTGAAGGCGGGACAGCTAATGAAAAACTGTTTTTT. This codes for CASSEGGTANEKLFF.

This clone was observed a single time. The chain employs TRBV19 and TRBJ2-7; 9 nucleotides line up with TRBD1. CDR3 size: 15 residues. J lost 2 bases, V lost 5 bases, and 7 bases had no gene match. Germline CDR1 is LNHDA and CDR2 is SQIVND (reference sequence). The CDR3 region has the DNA TGTGCCAGTAGTTTCCCCGGGACAGGGCCCTACGAGCAGTACTTC. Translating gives CASSFPGTGPYEQYF.

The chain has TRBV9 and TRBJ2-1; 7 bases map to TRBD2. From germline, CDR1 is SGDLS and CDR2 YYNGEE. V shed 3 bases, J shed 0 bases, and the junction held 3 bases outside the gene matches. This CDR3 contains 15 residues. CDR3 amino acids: CASSASGISYNEQFF. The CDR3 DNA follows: TGTGCCAGCAGCGCTAGCGGTATCTCCTACAATGAGCAGTTCTTC. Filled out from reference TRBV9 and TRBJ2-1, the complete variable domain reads DSGVTQTPKHLITATGQRVTLRCSPRSGDLSVYWYQQSLDQGLQFLIQYYNGEERAKGNILERFSAQQFPDLHSELNLSSLELGDSALYFCASSASGISYNEQFFGPGTRLTVL.

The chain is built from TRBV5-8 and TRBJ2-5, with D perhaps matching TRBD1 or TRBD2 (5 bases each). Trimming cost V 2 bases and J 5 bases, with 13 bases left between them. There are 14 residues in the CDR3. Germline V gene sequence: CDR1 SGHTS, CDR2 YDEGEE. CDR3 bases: TGTGCCAGCAGCTTCCTGCCAGGGACGGAGACCCAGTACTTC. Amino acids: CASSFLPGTETQYF.

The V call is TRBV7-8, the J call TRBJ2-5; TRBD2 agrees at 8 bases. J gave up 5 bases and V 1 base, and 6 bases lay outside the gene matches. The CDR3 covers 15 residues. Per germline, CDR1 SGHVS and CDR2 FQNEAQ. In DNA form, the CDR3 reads TGTGCCAGCAGCTTAGGGGCTAGCGGGTGGGAGACCCAGTACTTC. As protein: CASSLGASGWETQYF.

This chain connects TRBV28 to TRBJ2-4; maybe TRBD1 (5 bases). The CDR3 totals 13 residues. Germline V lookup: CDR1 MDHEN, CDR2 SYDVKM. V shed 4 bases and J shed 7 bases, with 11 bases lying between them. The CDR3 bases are TGTGCCAGCAGTTCCAGGGTACGGAACATTCAGTACTTC. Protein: CASSSRVRNIQYF.

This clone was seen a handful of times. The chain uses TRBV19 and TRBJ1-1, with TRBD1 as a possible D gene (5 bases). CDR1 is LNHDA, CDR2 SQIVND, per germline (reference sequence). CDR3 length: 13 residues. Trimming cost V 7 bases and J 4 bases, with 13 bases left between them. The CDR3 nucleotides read TGTGCCAGTACCACCGGGGCAGCCACTGAAGCTTTCTTT. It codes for CASTTGAATEAFF.

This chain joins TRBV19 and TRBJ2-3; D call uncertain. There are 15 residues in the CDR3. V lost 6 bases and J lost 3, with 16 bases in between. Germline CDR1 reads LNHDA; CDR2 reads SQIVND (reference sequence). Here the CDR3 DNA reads TGTGCCAGTAGCTCGACGGATGCATCAACAGATACGCAGTATTTT. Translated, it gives CASSSTDASTDTQYF.

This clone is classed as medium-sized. The CDR3 DNA is TGTGCCAGCAGTCCCGGGACAGGGACGAACACTGAAGCTTTCTTT. Its translation is CASSPGTGTNTEAFF. J is TRBJ1-1 and V is TRBV2; 9 positions agree with TRBD1. J lost 1 base, V lost 5 bases, and 5 bases had no gene match. This CDR3 is 15 amino acids long. CDR1 is SNHLY, CDR2 FYNNEI, per germline.

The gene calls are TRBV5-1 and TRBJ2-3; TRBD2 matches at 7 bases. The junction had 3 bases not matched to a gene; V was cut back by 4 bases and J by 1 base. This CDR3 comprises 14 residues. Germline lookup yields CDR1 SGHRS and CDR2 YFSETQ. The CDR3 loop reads CASSSGIGTDTQYF. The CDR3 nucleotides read TGCGCCAGCAGCAGCGGGATCGGCACAGATACGCAGTATTTT.

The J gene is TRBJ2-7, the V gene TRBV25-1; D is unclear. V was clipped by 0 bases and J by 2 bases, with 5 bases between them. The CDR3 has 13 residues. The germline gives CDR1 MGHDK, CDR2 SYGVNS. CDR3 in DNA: TGTGCCAGCAGTGAATATGGGCCCTACGAGCAGTACTTC. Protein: CASSEYGPYEQYF.

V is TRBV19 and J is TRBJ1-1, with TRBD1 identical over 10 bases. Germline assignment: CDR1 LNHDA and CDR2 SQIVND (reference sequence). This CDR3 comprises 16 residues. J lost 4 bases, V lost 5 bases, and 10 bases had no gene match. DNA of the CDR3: TGTGCCAGTAGTTTCCGGGACAGGGGTCTTAGCACTGAAGCTTTCTTT. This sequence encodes CASSFRDRGLSTEAFF. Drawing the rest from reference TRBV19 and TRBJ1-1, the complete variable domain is DGGITQSPKYLFRKEGQNVTLSCEQNLNHDAMYWYRQDPGQGLRLIYYSQIVNDFQKGDIAEGYSVSREKKESFPLTVTSAQKNPTAFYLCASSFRDRGLSTEAFFGQGTRLTVV.

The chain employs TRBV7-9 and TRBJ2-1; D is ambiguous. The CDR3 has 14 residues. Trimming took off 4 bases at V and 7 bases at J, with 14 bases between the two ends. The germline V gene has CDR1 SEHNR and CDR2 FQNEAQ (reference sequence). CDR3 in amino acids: CASSSPRPANEQFF. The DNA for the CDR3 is TGTGCCAGCAGCTCCCCTCGACCCGCAAATGAGCAGTTCTTC.

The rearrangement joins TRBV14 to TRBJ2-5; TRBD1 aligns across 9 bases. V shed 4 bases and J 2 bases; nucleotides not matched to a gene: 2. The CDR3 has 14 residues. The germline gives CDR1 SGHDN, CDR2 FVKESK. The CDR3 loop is CASSRDRAQETQYF. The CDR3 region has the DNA TGTGCCAGCAGCCGGGACAGGGCGCAAGAGACCCAGTACTTC.

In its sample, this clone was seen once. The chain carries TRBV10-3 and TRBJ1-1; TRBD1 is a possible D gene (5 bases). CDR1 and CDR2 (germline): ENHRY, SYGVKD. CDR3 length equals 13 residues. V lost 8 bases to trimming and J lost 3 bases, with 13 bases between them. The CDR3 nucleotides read TGTGCCATCGCCGAAGTAGGGGACACTGAAGCTTTCTTT. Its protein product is CAIAEVGDTEAFF.